The rows below give T cell receptor beta chains drawn from one sample of a study of blood T cell repertoires in COVID-19. TCRdb keeps only in-frame clones here, not all; method: immunoSEQ multiplex PCR. Of over 150,000 clones listed, approximately 85% were seen once; the top ten hold 6.5% to 7.5%. Specimen: peripheral blood. The receptor source for this set is a man older than 75 with COVID-19, enrolled during active disease. CDR3s include the opening cysteine and the closing phenylalanine or tryptophan. The order of the fields is CDR3 length, V gene, J gene, CDR3 protein.

16	TRBV4-1	TRBJ1-2	CASSQELRGGHYGYTF
15	TRBV11-2	TRBJ2-2	CASSPRDRDTGELFF
13	TRBV18	TRBJ2-1	CASCSGQGNEQFF
15	TRBV9	TRBJ1-6	CASSIQGSNNSPLHF
19	TRBV9	TRBJ2-1	CASSALPGTSGGGLNEQFF
15	TRBV27	TRBJ2-6	CASKDVALGANVLTF
15	TRBV9	TRBJ1-6	CASSVLSDYNSPLHF
13	TRBV6-5	TRBJ2-5	CASSRDRDETQYF
14	TRBV28	TRBJ1-2	CASSPGGPVGGYTF
17	TRBV9	TRBJ2-1	CASSAASGGTLYNEQFF
16	TRBV5-4	TRBJ2-7	CASSLGAGQGFYEQYF
15	TRBV2	TRBJ2-7	CASSEGGEGGYEQYF
15	TRBV6-6	TRBJ2-5	CASRSDRVFRETQYF
15	TRBV2	TRBJ2-5	CASSEPLAGMETQYF
14	TRBV7-6	TRBJ2-7	CASSFGTGFYEQYF
17	TRBV13	TRBJ2-2	CASSLEASGAGTGELFF
15	TRBV15	TRBJ1-1	CATSRGPTGNTEAFF
13	TRBV27	TRBJ1-5	CASSLGTGQPQHF
13	TRBV6-4	TRBJ2-3	CASSDQSRDTQYF
14	TRBV6-6	TRBJ2-7	CASSHGTLALEQYF
15	TRBV28	TRBJ1-4	CASSLNRGYNEKLFF
14	TRBV5-5	TRBJ1-1	CASSPTTGNTEAFF
14	TRBV5-1	TRBJ2-1	CASSLEGQYNEQFF
15	TRBV6-4	TRBJ2-2	CASSFELSNTGELFF
15	TRBV6-1	TRBJ2-3	CASSETPLSTDTQYF
14	TRBV7-9	TRBJ1-1	CASSPRSPGTEAFF
15	TRBV11-2	TRBJ2-5	CASSLLTGGVETQYF
13	TRBV11-2	TRBJ1-6	CASSTQGNSPLHF
12	TRBV29-1	TRBJ1-2	CSVGDSLYGYTF
15	TRBV4-3	TRBJ1-4	CASSYEPGTVEKLFF
13	TRBV6-6	TRBJ2-3	CASSRQSTDTQYF
15	TRBV13	TRBJ2-3	CASSLSSEGTDTQYF
17	TRBV5-4	TRBJ1-6	CASSLGTGGSNNSPLHF
15	TRBV18	TRBJ2-2	CASSPELANTGELFF
15	TRBV6-5	TRBJ1-6	CASKEGKVNNSPLHF
15	TRBV2	TRBJ1-4	CASRSEQGMDEKLFF
14	TRBV9	TRBJ2-1	CASSVAGSSDEQFF
13	TRBV29-1	TRBJ2-2	CSAGKGDTGELFF
14	TRBV27	TRBJ2-7	CASSLTTASYEQYF
13	TRBV6-5	TRBJ1-2	CASSDRVEGGYTF
14	TRBV5-1	TRBJ1-1	CASSPSGGYTEAFF
13	TRBV19	TRBJ1-5	CASSPTVDQPQHF
15	TRBV27	TRBJ1-4	CASSPRDRGLEKLFF
15	TRBV6-6	TRBJ1-1	CASRGTDRDRGRAFF
14	TRBV7-3	TRBJ1-1	CASSLGTNKAEAFF
15	TRBV10-2	TRBJ1-2	CASSERAGADYGYTF
17	TRBV9	TRBJ1-4	CASSTRDRGLSNEKLFF
14	TRBV6-5	TRBJ2-7	CASRVGGALYEQYF
15	TRBV9	TRBJ2-1	CASSVARQNYNEQFF
18	TRBV11-2	TRBJ2-5	CASSTRLAGGATQETQYF